This T cell receptor (beta chain) was recorded in a study of T cells in Graves' hyperthyroidism and ophthalmopathy. Study summary: Peripheral blood was drawn at first diagnosis, prior to all treatment.

The count of this clonotype is one. Amplification targeted TCR beta CDR3 regions from RNA transcripts. An initial round of RT-PCR targeting the TCR CDR3 relied on the HTBI primer set. Using its own MiXCR run on the multiplex PCR reads, TCRdb lists one record per CDR3 protein. The table shows around 300,000 distinct CDR3 sequences, with about an eighth occurring only once. The study excluded patients with uncontrolled infection, other autoimmune disease, pregnancy or lactation. This CDR3 is 12 amino acids long. Trimming stripped 4 bases from V and 0 bases from J, with 6 bases between. Germline V lookup: CDR1 GTSNPN, CDR2 SVGIG (reference sequence).

The chain carries TRBV30 and TRBJ1-1; D gene unclear. The source is a woman in her 30s with Graves' hyperthyroidism that later progressed to Graves' ophthalmopathy. Sequencing input: blood. The CDR3 sequence: CAWKGMNTEAFF. The CDR3 DNA sequence: TGTGCCTGGAAGGGCATGAACACTGAAGCTTTCTTT.